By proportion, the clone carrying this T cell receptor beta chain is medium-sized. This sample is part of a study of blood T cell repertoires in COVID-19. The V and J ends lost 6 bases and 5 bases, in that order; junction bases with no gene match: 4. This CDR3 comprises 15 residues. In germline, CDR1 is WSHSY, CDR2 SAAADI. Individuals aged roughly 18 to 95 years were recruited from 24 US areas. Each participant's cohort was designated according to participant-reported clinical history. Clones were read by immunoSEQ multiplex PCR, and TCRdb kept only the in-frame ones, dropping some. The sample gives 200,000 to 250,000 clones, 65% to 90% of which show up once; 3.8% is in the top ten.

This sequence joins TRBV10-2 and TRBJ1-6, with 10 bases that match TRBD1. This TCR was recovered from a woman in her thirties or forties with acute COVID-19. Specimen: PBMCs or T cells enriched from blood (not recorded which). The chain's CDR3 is CASRTGGANNSPLHF. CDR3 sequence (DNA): TGCGCCAGCAGGACAGGGGGCGCAAATAATTCACCCCTCCACTTT.